The 14 T cell receptor beta chains below were found in one sample sequenced in a study of T cell clones after liver transplantation (dated by TCRdb to 2018 to 2020). Libraries were prepared through the immunoSEQ multiplex PCR assay. The immuneACCESS repertoire file appears here via TCRdb, limited to in-frame rearrangements. These files lack a portion of the clones; in checked studies, under half of the deficit traces to unresolved V genes, and the cause of the others is not known. The sample table shows roughly 80,000 clones, and 75% to 90% are seen once. The ten largest clones add up to 2.5% to 3% of the sample. Specimen: CD4+ T cells from blood, collected at the 22-month timepoint. These receptors originate from a human patient who received a liver transplant. Once a transplant has taken place, some T cells may be donor derived.

This chain connects TRBV2 to TRBJ2-5; 10 bases line up with TRBD1. With 7 bases clipped from V and 9 bases from J, the junction kept 5 bases outside the gene matches. The germline V gene encodes CDR1 SNHLY and CDR2 FYNNEI. This CDR3 contains 12 residues. CDR3 region: CASTGQGEAQYF. CDR3 nucleotides: TGTGCCAGCACCGGACAGGGGGAAGCCCAGTACTTC.

This clone is a singleton in its sample. The V gene is TRBV25-1, the J gene TRBJ2-5; D is perhaps TRBD1 (6 bases). The CDR3 is 12 amino acids. V lost 5 bases, J lost 3 bases, and 7 bases lay in between. CDR1 is MGHDK and CDR2 is SYGVNS in the germline V gene. The CDR3 protein is CASSNREETQYF. The CDR3, as DNA: TGTGCCAGCAGTAACAGGGAAGAGACCCAGTACTTC.

This chain connects TRBV9 to TRBJ2-2; 8 nucleotides line up with TRBD2. The trim removed 4 bases at V and 4 bases at J, leaving 9 bases unmatched. This CDR3 comprises 16 residues. The germline CDR1 and CDR2 sequences are SGDLS and YYNGEE. CDR3 protein: CASSPTWSGGTGELFF. The CDR3 nucleotides read TGTGCCAGCAGCCCTACCTGGAGCGGGGGCACCGGGGAGCTGTTTTTT.

The V and J genes are TRBV6-6 and TRBJ2-1; 11 bases are shared with TRBD2. This CDR3 has 16 residues. Germline V gene sequence: CDR1 MNHNY, CDR2 SVGAGI (reference sequence). The J segment lost 8 bases and the V segment lost 7 bases, leaving 13 bases of the junction unmatched. The CDR3, as DNA: TGTGCCAGCATCCATAGCGGGAGGGGTCGTGGGGATGAGCAGTTCTTC. It yields the protein CASIHSGRGRGDEQFF.

This clone was seen only a few times. This chain joins TRBV13 and TRBJ1-2; no clear D gene. The V gene lost 0 bases and the J gene lost 4 bases, with 15 bases spanning the gap. In germline, CDR1 is PRHDT, CDR2 FYEKMQ (reference sequence). This CDR3 region has 16 residues. Written as DNA, the CDR3 is TGTGCCAGCAGCTTAGGCGCCTCATTAAAGGGCTATGGCTACACCTTC. Translating it yields CASSLGASLKGYGYTF.

This clone was observed a few times. The J gene is TRBJ2-4, the V gene TRBV23-1, with D possibly TRBD2 on 5 matching bases. TRBV23-1 is recorded as an ORF, its role being uncertain. CDR3 size: 15 residues. Trimming pared 1 base from V and 8 bases from J, leaving 15 bases between. The CDR3 DNA sequence: TGCGCCAGCAGTCAATTCCCGGACGGGGAGCACATTCAGTACTTC. This codes for CASSQFPDGEHIQYF.

The rearrangement uses TRBV7-2 and TRBJ2-2; D unresolved. The V gene lost 5 bases and the J gene lost 6 bases, with 10 bases spanning the gap. Per the germline V gene, CDR1 is SGHTA and CDR2 is FQGNSA. The CDR3 has 13 residues. The CDR3 DNA reads as TGTGCCAGCAGCCCTGGTGGGGCCGGGGAGCTGTTTTTT. Translation gives CASSPGGAGELFF.

This chain connects TRBV18 to TRBJ1-1, with TRBD1 identical over 11 bases. V dropped 3 bases and J dropped 4; count of bases not matched to a gene: 7. Germline V lookup: CDR1 KGHSH, CDR2 LQKENI. CDR3 length: 16 amino acids. The CDR3, as DNA: TGTGCCAGCTCACCTTCTACGGGACAGGGGGGCACTGAAGCTTTCTTT. Encoded protein: CASSPSTGQGGTEAFF.

This chain links TRBV5-4 with TRBJ2-7; TRBD1 agrees at 11 bases. Germline assignment: CDR1 SGHNT and CDR2 YYREEE (reference sequence). The V and J ends lost 0 bases and 5 bases, in that order; junction bases with no gene match: 7. The CDR3 contains 16 residues. The CDR3 DNA follows: TGTGCCAGCAGCTTGGTGGGGGACAGGGGGAGAAACGAGCAGTACTTC. Translated, it gives CASSLVGDRGRNEQYF. The complete variable domain, with remaining parts taken from reference TRBV5-4 and TRBJ2-7, reads ETGVTQSPTHLIKTRGQQVTLRCSSQSGHNTVSWYQQALGQGPQFIFQYYREEENGRGNFPPRFSGLQFPNYSSELNVNALELDDSALYLCASSLVGDRGRNEQYFGPGTRLTVT.

The chain carries TRBV2 and TRBJ1-2; possible D gene TRBD1, 5 bases. Germline V lookup: CDR1 SNHLY, CDR2 FYNNEI. The V and J ends lost 8 bases and 8 bases respectively, with 24 bases between them. The CDR3 extends over 15 amino acids. CDR3 sequence: CASAETEGGWSGYTF. CDR3 DNA sequence: TGTGCCAGCGCGGAGACAGAGGGAGGTTGGAGCGGCTACACCTTC.

The gene calls are TRBV5-6 and TRBJ2-5; D not certain. The J call may be mistaken, given a closer DNA end match to TRBJ2-7. The CDR3 runs to 11 residues. In germline, CDR1 is SGHDT, CDR2 YYEEEE. The CDR3 reads CASSWRGEQYF. In DNA form, the CDR3 reads TGTGCCAGCAGCTGGCGAGGCGAGCAGTACTTC.

The V call is TRBV4-1, the J call TRBJ1-2; D ambiguous. This CDR3 contains 15 residues. CDR1 and CDR2 from the germline V gene are MGHRA and YSYEKL. V dropped 0 bases and J dropped 2 bases, with 10 bases sitting between them. DNA for the CDR3: TGCGCCAGCAGCCAAGAAGGAGGGCCCAACTATGGCTACACCTTC. This sequence encodes CASSQEGGPNYGYTF.

V gene TRBV7-2 combines with J gene TRBJ2-7, with D possibly matching TRBD2 (6 bases). The germline V and J ends were trimmed by 3 bases and 0 bases, with 9 bases remaining between them. The CDR3 consists of 14 residues. CDR1 and CDR2 (germline): SGHTA, FQGNSA. The CDR3 protein is CASSFSGGSYEQYF. The CDR3 coding sequence is TGTGCCAGCAGCTTTAGCGGAGGCTCCTACGAGCAGTACTTC.

The chain recombines TRBV2 with TRBJ1-1; a possible D gene is TRBD1 (6 bases). Trimming took 10 bases from V and 1 from J, leaving 19 bases between them. The CDR3 extends over 15 amino acids. CDR1 SNHLY and CDR2 FYNNEI come from the germline V gene. Written as DNA, the CDR3 is TGTGCCACGAGGGGGATGGGGGGGACGAACACTGAAGCTTTCTTT. Translating it yields CATRGMGGTNTEAFF. Variable domain in full (rest from reference TRBV2 and TRBJ1-1): EPEVTQTPSHQVTQMGQEVILRCVPISNHLYFYWYRQILGQKVEFLVSFYNNEISEKSEIFDDQFSVERPDGSNFTLKIRSTKLEDSAMYFCATRGMGGTNTEAFFGQGTRLTVV.